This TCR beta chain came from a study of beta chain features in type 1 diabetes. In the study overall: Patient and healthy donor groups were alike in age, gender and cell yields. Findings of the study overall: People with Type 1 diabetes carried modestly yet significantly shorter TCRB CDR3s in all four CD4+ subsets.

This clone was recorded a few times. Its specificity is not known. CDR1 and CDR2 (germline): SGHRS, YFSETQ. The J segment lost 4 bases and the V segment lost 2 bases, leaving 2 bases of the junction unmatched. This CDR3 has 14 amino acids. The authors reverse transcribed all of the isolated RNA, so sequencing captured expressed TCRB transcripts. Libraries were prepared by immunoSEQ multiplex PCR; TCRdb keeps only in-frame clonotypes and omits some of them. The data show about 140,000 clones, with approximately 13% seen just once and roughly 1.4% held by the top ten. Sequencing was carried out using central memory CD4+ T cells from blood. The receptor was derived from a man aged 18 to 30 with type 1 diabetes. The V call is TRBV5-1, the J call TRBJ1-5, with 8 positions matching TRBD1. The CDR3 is CASSLDRGNQPQHF. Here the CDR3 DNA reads TGCGCCAGCAGCTTAGACAGGGGAAATCAGCCCCAGCATTTT. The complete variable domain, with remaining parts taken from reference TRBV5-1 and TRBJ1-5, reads KAGVTQTPRYLIKTRGQQVTLSCSPISGHRSVSWYQQTPGQGLQFLFEYFSETQRNKGNFPGRFSGRQFSNSRSEMNVSTLELGDSALYLCASSLDRGNQPQHFGDGTRLSIL.